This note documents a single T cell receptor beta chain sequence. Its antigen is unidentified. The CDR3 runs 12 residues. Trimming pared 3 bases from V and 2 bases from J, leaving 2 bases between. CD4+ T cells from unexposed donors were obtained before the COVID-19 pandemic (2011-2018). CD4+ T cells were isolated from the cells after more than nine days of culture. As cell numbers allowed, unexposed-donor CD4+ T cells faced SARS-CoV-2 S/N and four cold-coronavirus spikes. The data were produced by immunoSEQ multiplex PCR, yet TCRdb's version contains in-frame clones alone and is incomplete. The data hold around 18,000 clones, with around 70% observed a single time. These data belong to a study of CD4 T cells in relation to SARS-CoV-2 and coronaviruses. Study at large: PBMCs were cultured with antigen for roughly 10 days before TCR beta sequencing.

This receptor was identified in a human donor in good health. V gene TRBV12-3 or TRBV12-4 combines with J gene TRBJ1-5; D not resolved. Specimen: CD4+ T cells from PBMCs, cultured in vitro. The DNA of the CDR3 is TGTGCCAGCAGTTTCGGCAATCAGCCCCAGCATTTT. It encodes CASSFGNQPQHF.